This TCR beta chain stems from a study of Ad26.COV2.S vaccination and SARS-CoV-2 variants. Background on the study: Ad26.COV2.S given intramuscularly, once or twice 56 days apart.

Germline CDR1 is SGDLS and CDR2 is YYNGEE. V shed 2 bases and J shed 4 bases, with 10 bases lying between them. This CDR3 has 14 residues. As regards this clone: The antigen is unknown.

The method was immunoSEQ multiplex PCR; TCRdb's version includes in-frame clones alone and lacks a portion of them. The table shows about 420,000 clones, with roughly 90% occurring only once. Regarding the study as a whole: Vaccine recipients showed a spike-specific TCR breadth that was higher than in placebo recipients.

Described treatment: over 15 received Ad26.COV2.S at low or high dose, single or two shots; about 5 received placebo; per-sample allocation not given. At day 63 after the first vaccine or placebo injection, samples were drawn. This vaccine is an Ad26 vector that expresses the Wuhan-strain SARS-CoV-2 spike. The rearrangement links TRBV9 to TRBJ1-3, with D possibly TRBD1 on 6 matching bases. The sample was peripheral blood, taken in a trial of Ad26.COV2.S vaccine versus placebo. This receptor was obtained from a person aged 18 to 65 who received the Ad26.COV2.S COVID-19 vaccine or a placebo. The CDR3: CASSVAGEGNTIYF. The CDR3 region has the DNA TGTGCCAGCAGCGTCGCAGGGGAGGGAAACACCATATATTTT.